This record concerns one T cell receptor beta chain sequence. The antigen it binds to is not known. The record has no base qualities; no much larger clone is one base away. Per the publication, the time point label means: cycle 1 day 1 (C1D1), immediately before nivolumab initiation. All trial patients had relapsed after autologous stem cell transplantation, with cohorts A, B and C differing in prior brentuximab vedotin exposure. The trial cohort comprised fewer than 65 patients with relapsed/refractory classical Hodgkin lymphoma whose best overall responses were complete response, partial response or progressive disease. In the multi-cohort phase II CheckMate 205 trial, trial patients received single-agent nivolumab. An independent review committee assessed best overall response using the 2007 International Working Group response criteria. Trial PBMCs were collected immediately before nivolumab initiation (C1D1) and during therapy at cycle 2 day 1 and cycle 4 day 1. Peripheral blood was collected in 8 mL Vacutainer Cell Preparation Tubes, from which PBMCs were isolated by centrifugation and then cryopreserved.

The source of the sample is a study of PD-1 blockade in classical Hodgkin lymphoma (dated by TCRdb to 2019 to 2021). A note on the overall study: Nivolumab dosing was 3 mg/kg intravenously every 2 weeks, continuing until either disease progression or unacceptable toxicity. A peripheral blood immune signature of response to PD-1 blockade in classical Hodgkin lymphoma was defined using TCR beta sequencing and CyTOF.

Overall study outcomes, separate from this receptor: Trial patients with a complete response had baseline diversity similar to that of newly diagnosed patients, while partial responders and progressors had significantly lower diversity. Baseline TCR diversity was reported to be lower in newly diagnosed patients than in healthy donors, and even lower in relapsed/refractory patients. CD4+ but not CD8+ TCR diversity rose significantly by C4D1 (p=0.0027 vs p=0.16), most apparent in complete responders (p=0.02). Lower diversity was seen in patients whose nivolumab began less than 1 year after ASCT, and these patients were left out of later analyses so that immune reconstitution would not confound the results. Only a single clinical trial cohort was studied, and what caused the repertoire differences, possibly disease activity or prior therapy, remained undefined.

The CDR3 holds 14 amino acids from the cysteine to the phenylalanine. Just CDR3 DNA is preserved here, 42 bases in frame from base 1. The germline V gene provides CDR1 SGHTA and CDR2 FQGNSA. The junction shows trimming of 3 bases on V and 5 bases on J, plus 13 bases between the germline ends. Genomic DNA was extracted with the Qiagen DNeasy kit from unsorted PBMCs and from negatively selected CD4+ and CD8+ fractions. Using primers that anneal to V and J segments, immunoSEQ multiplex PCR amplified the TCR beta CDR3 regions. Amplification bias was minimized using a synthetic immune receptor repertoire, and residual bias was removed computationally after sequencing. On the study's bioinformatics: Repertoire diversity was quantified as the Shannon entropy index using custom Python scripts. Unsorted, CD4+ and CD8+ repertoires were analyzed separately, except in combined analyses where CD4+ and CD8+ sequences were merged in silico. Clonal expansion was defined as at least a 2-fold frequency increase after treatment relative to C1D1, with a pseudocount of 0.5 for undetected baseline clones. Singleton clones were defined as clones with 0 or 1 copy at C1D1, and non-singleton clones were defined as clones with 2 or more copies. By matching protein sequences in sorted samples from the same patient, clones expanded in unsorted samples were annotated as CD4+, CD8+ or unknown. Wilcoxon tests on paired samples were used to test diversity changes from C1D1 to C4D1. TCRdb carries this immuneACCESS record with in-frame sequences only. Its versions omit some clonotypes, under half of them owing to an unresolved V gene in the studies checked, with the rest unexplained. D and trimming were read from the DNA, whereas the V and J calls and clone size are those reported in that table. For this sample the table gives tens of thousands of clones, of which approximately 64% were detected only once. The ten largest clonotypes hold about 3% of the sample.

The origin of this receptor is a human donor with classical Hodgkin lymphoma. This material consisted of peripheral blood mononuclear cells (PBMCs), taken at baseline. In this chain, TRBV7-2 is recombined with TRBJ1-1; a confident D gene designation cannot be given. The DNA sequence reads TGTGCCAGCAGCTTGACCCCGGTGGTAACTGAAGCTTTCTTT. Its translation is CASSLTPVVTEAFF.